The rows below give T cell receptor beta chains drawn from one sample of a study of TIL therapy for anti-PD-1-resistant metastatic lung cancer. Measured with immunoSEQ multiplex PCR; TCRdb has only the in-frame clones, and not every one. The sample has about 50,000 clones; 80% to 90% are singletons. This specimen consisted of blood, obtained at baseline. The receptors come from a person between 25 and 80 years old with non-small cell lung cancer. CDR3s leave out the opening cysteine and the closing phenylalanine or tryptophan. A clone size is listed for some rows: how often the clone was seen (once, few, many), or a class if it is expanded.

V gene	clone size	CDR3 protein
TRBV12-3/TRBV12-4	-	ASSPTDYYGYT
TRBV4-1	-	ASSQALLGLTGELF
TRBV18	-	ASSPPSVNTEAF
TRBV2	once	ASSGTREGEQY
TRBV28	-	ASSIPGQADTEAF
TRBV10-3	-	AISDSTVGSYNEQF
TRBV28	-	ASNPPGHRETQY
TRBV7-6	-	ASSLEGTGYSDTQY
TRBV2	-	ATYTDTQY
TRBV15	-	ATSREGLSGNTIY
TRBV29-1	-	SVGGRPGQGFYEQY
TRBV27	-	ASSDSTARNTIY
TRBV10-3	once	AISPQGDQETQY
TRBV9	-	ASSPTGTGRYGYT
TRBV15	few	ATSRDRPDRNTEAF
TRBV29-1	once	SVAGLAGGHSYNEQF
TRBV11-2	-	ASSLSRDETQY
TRBV6-5	-	ASSRAGGVNIQY
TRBV5-1	-	ASSNTGTEAF
TRBV7-8	-	ASSLTGGTEAF
TRBV30	-	ARAQGGSYEQY
TRBV27	-	ASSLQGWADTQY
TRBV18	-	ASSPAGGSQETQY
TRBV5-4	-	ASSLPGLRGSYNEQF
TRBV6-5	-	ASSYSRAGLGEQY
TRBV6-2/TRBV6-3	-	ASSYSGGHTNEQF
TRBV4-3	-	ASSQGGSTDTQY
TRBV5-5	-	ASTQGVHEQY
TRBV28	-	ASSLASLNTEAF
TRBV3-1/TRBV3-2	-	ASSRHRVEQGGVYGYT
TRBV7-2	-	ASSLVTMGTGELF
TRBV10-1	-	ASRQTYYEQY
TRBV3-1/TRBV3-2	-	ASSPFGAGQPQH
TRBV5-6	-	ASSLAGTGNQPQH
TRBV3-1/TRBV3-2	-	ASPPWGRAKNIQY
TRBV19	-	ASGYLANYGYT
TRBV5-1	-	ASSTPDRDWDGYT
TRBV21-1	-	ASSKVRHDKPEAF
TRBV3-1/TRBV3-2	few	ASSQSGDAGELF
TRBV5-1	-	ASSLGTANYGYT
TRBV30	-	AWRVTEAAEAF
TRBV5-1	-	ASSSRLAGDEQF
TRBV11-2	-	ASRPDRQGYHEQY
TRBV12-5	-	ASGLSELDTQY
TRBV27	-	ASSRQHWTALNSPLH
TRBV15	-	ATRRGQNNQPQH
TRBV11-2	-	ASSLGPGIQETQY
TRBV13	-	ASSRGSMDTEAF
TRBV6-5	-	ASRGANTEAF
TRBV7-2	-	ASRSGGVYIDEQF
TRBV6-5	-	ASSETQEGNTIY
TRBV5-4	-	ASSSPLGVQETQY
TRBV27	-	ASSLFWDQQNSPLH
TRBV14	once	ASSLQASSEAF
TRBV3-1/TRBV3-2	-	ASRGQAGGPQH
TRBV5-1	-	ASSLDPGATREQY
TRBV5-4	-	ASSLDGAYNSPLH